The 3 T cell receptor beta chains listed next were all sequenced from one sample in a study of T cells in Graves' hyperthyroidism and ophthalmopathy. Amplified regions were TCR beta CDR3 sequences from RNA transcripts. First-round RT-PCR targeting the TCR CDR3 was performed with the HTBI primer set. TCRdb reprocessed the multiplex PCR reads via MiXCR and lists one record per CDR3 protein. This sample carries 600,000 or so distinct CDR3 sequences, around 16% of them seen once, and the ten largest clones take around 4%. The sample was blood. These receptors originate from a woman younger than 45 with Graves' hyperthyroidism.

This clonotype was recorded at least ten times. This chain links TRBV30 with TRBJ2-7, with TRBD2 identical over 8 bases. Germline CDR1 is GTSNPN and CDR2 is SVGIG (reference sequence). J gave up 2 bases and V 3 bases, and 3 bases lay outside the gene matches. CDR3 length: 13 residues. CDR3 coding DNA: TGTGCCTGGAGCCTAGCGGGTCCCTACGAGCAGTACTTC. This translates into CAWSLAGPYEQYF.

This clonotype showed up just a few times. This CDR3 is CASSLDGSYGYTF. The DNA for the CDR3 is TGTGCCAGCTCATTAGACGGGTCCTATGGCTACACCTTC. The chain joins TRBV18 to TRBJ1-2; D uncertain. The germline gives CDR1 KGHSH, CDR2 LQKENI. The CDR3 is 13 residues long. Trimming took off 5 bases at V and 4 bases at J, with 11 bases between the two ends.

The CDR3 region is CASTNDAGVSEQYF. The CDR3 nucleotides are TGCGCCAGCACCAACGACGCGGGAGTCTCCGAGCAGTACTTC. The chain is built from TRBV5-1 and TRBJ2-7, with 7 bases aligning to TRBD2. V lost 6 bases and J lost 6; bases outside the gene matches: 12. The CDR3 runs 14 residues. Looked up from germline, CDR1 is SGHRS and CDR2 is YFSETQ. Looking up the rest from reference TRBV5-1 and TRBJ2-7 gives the full variable domain: KAGVTQTPRYLIKTRGQQVTLSCSPISGHRSVSWYQQTPGQGLQFLFEYFSETQRNKGNFPGRFSGRQFSNSRSEMNVSTLELGDSALYLCASTNDAGVSEQYFGPGTRLTVT.